This T cell receptor (beta chain) was profiled in a study of CD8 T cells in ankylosing spondylitis. Findings and limits, study-wide: Disease-associated clones were reportedly significantly overrepresented in matched ankylosing spondylitis synovial fluid. Reports of some motif variants in reactive arthritis synovial fluid and blood predate this one.

As concerns this clonotype: Its antigen is as yet unknown.

TCRdb passed the 5' RACE reads through MiXCR, listing each CDR3 protein once. This table holds roughly 97,000 distinct CDR3 sequences, 8% to 10% found once. The specimen was blood, either unsorted or a sorted T cell fraction (not recorded which). The TCR sequence derives from a male donor with ankylosing spondylitis or in good health (not recorded which).

The CDR3 DNA is TGTGCCAGCAGGAAGAGGGGGGCAGCGGAGATCCTAAGCACAGATACGCAGTATTTT. Translation: CASRKRGAAEILSTDTQYF. V is TRBV11-2 and J is TRBJ2-3; D assignment may be TRBD1 or TRBD2 (6 bases each). The CDR3 runs to 19 residues. Germline V gene lookup returns CDR1 SGHAT and CDR2 FQNNGV. Trimming removed 6 bases at V and 0 bases at J, with 25 bases between.